The clone carrying this T cell receptor (beta chain) has a handful of counts. Its antigen is not identified. The CDR3 has 13 residues. V gave up 1 base and J gave up 6 bases, with 9 bases separating them. Germline loops: CDR1 DFQATT, CDR2 SNEGSKA (reference sequence). The treatment was: 10-day PBMC culture with coronavirus spike peptide pools or control peptides (ViraFEST assay). The sample is drawn from a study of vaccination and CD4 T cells after COVID-19. Study-level information: Post-COVID specimens were obtained a median 101 days after diagnosis (range 35 to 161).

With the Oncomine TCR Beta short-read assay, DNA from cultured CD4+ T cells was sequenced. It was cultured CD4+ T cells from which genomic DNA was extracted. One entry per CDR3 protein, called by TCRdb with MiXCR from the PCR reads. The profile covers 19,000 or so distinct CDR3 sequences, with approximately 44% appearing a single time and under 3% taken by the ten largest. The material was CD4+ T cells from blood, cultured in vitro, obtained after SARS-CoV-2 vaccination. The chain joins TRBV20-1 to TRBJ2-2; D perhaps matches TRBD1 (5 bases). The receptor comes from a human donor who had recovered from COVID-19. The CDR3 nucleotides are TGCAGTGCTAGAGTAGGGGTTGCCGGGGAGCTGTTTTTT. As protein: CSARVGVAGELFF.